This T cell receptor (beta chain) was observed in a study of T cells after yellow fever vaccination. About the study: The fractions with low cell numbers were processed using SMART-Seq v4 Ultra Low Input. Findings and limits, study-wide: Boosting was followed by the reappearance of most primary-vaccination clones (96% CD4, about 88% CD8). Peaking faster, on day 5 versus 15, the secondary response was nonetheless weaker.

About this clonotype: Its specificity is not known.

CDR3 length: 16 amino acids. Trimming shortened V by 0 bases and J by 2 bases, and 8 bases separated the two germline ends. Germline CDR1 reads SGHTA; CDR2 reads FQGTGA. Generation of TCR cDNA used 5'RACE template switching (which added a universal primer site and UMIs). TCRdb itself ran the 5' RACE reads through MiXCR, one entry per CDR3 protein. The repertoire holds 300,000 or so distinct CDR3 sequences, approximately 10% seen once, with approximately 3.5% in the top ten. This TCR derives from a man between 18 and 29 years old who received the YFV17D yellow fever vaccine. This rearrangement joins TRBV7-3 to TRBJ2-6, with a possible D match to TRBD2 (6 bases). The material was CD4+ T cells sorted from PBMCs, obtained 5 days after the yellow fever booster vaccination. CDR3 nucleotide sequence: TGTGCCAGCAGCTTAACAGGAGGGACTGGGGCCAACGTCCTGACTTTC. It translates to CASSLTGGTGANVLTF.